This is a list of T cell receptor beta chains from one sample in a study of cytomegalovirus exposure and HLA in healthy donors. Measured with immunoSEQ multiplex PCR; TCRdb has only the in-frame clones, and not every one. The sample has 150,000 to 200,000 clones; almost 85% are singletons. Source material: PBMCs. These receptors all stem from a girl aged 10 to 17 in good health and CMV-seropositive. Each CDR3 is given with its conserved first and last residue. A D gene is named only where the DNA matches it firmly. Expanded clones get a size class; other rows say once, few or many, or leave the size out.

>TRBV18|-|-|TRBJ2-1
TGTGCCAGCTCACCGCAGAGGAATGAGCAGTTCTTC
CASSPQRNEQFF
>TRBV10-3|-|-|TRBJ1-2
TGTGCCATCAACCGGGCCGGGAGTGGCTACACCTTC
CAINRAGSGYTF
>TRBV2|TRBD1|-|TRBJ1-1
TGTGCCAGCAGTGCTCGGACAGGGAACACTGAAGCTTTCTTT
CASSARTGNTEAFF
>TRBV2|-|-|TRBJ2-5
TGTGCCAGCCGCGGCCAGCCACAAGAGACCCAGTACTTC
CASRGQPQETQYF
>TRBV19|TRBD1|-|TRBJ1-3
TGTGCCAGTAGTCCCTACTTCGGACAGGGTGGGAACACCATATATTTT
CASSPYFGQGGNTIYF
>TRBV5-8|-|-|TRBJ1-3
TGTGCCAGCAGCTTTGGGGGCTCGCTCTCTGGAAACACCATATATTTT
CASSFGGSLSGNTIYF
>TRBV6-1|TRBD1|-|TRBJ2-5
TGTGCCAGCAGCCTAGGGACAGTCCAAGAGACCCAGTACTTC
CASSLGTVQETQYF
>TRBV28|-|-|TRBJ2-1
TGTGCCAGCATTCCGCTACGATCCTACAATGAGCAGTTCTTC
CASIPLRSYNEQFF
>TRBV7-6|-|-|TRBJ2-3
TGTGCCAGCAGCCCGAGTGAGAGCACAGATACGCAGTATTTT
CASSPSESTDTQYF
>TRBV7-3|-|-|TRBJ2-1
TGTGCCAGCAGCTTAAGACACGGGAGCTCCTACAATGAGCAGTTCTTC
CASSLRHGSSYNEQFF
>TRBV30|-|-|TRBJ2-7
TGTGCCTGGCGCGACGGAGCCTACGAGCAGTACTTC
CAWRDGAYEQYF
>TRBV19|TRBD2|-|TRBJ2-7
TGTGCCAGTAGTCTCACAGGACTAGCGGTCTACGAGCAGTACTTC
CASSLTGLAVYEQYF
>TRBV5-5|-|-|TRBJ1-1
TGTGCCAGCAGCTTGCCAGGGATGAACACTGAAGCTTTCTTT
CASSLPGMNTEAFF
>TRBV7-6|TRBD1|few|TRBJ2-1
TGTGCCAGCGGGGGACAGGGGTCCTACAATGAGCAGTTCTTC
CASGGQGSYNEQFF
>TRBV7-9|-|-|TRBJ2-1
TGTGCCAGCAGCTTACTAGCGAGTAGCAATGAGCAGTTCTTC
CASSLLASSNEQFF
>TRBV7-8|-|once|TRBJ1-1
TGTGCCAGCAGCTTAGCCAGGGGCACTGAAGCTTTCTTT
CASSLARGTEAFF
>TRBV2|TRBD2|once|TRBJ2-5
TGTGCCAGCAGTTTAAGCGGGGGGATACAAGAGACCCAGTACTTC
CASSLSGGIQETQYF
>TRBV7-9|TRBD2|-|TRBJ2-1
TGTGCCAGCAGCCGTATAGCGGGGCCGAGCTCCTACAATGAGCAGTTCTTC
CASSRIAGPSSYNEQFF
>TRBV18|-|-|TRBJ2-7
TGTGCCAGCTCACCACTGACAAAGGCCCACGAGCAGTACTTC
CASSPLTKAHEQYF
>TRBV6-8|-|-|TRBJ2-3
TGTGCCAGCCGTGTCTCCACAGATACGCAGTATTTT
CASRVSTDTQYF
>TRBV2|-|-|TRBJ1-2
TGTGCCAGCAGTGAAGGTAGAGGGTTGGGGATCTATGGCTACACCTTC
CASSEGRGLGIYGYTF
>TRBV4-1|-|few|TRBJ1-1
TGCGCCAGCAGCCAAGACCAGACAGTGAACACTGAAGCTTTCTTT
CASSQDQTVNTEAFF
>TRBV6-6|-|once|TRBJ2-1
TGTGCCAGCAGTTATTTTAGACAGACGGTTCCCAATGAGCAGTTCTTC
CASSYFRQTVPNEQFF
>TRBV27|-|once|TRBJ2-7
TGTGCCAGCAGCCCCTCCGCACCAACAGCTTCCTACGAGCAGTACTTC
CASSPSAPTASYEQYF
>TRBV11-3|-|-|TRBJ1-1
TGTGCCAGCAGCTTTCAGGGAGGGGAAGCTTTCTTT
CASSFQGGEAFF
>TRBV18|-|-|TRBJ1-1
TGTGCCAGCTCGGTCCGCCCCCAGACAGTCACTCTCATGAACACTGAAGCTTTCTTT
CASSVRPQTVTLMNTEAFF
>TRBV15|-|-|TRBJ1-3
TGTGCCACCAGCAGAGATCGAGGTTCTGGAAACACCATATATTTT
CATSRDRGSGNTIYF
>TRBV27|-|-|TRBJ1-5
TGTGCCAGCAGTTTTTCAGGGGCGAGAAATCAGCCCCAGCATTTT
CASSFSGARNQPQHF
>TRBV19|-|-|TRBJ1-2
TGTGCCAGTAGTATGGACGGGGGTAGTAACTATGGCTACACCTTC
CASSMDGGSNYGYTF
>TRBV11-2|-|-|TRBJ1-1
TGTGCCAGCAGCTCTATAGTGTCTCCTGAAGCTTTCTTT
CASSSIVSPEAFF
>TRBV5-6|-|few|TRBJ2-3
TGTGCCAGCAGCTCGAAGACAGGCACAGATACGCAGTATTTT
CASSSKTGTDTQYF
>TRBV30|TRBD1|-|TRBJ1-2
TGTGCCTGGAGTGAGACAGGGGAACACGGCTACACCTTC
CAWSETGEHGYTF
>TRBV7-9|-|-|TRBJ2-1
TGTTCCAGCAGCCCCCGGGGTCGTACATACAATGAGCAGTTCTTC
CSSSPRGRTYNEQFF
>TRBV7-9|-|-|TRBJ2-7
TGTGCCAGCAGCTTAGTTGGAGGCTACGAGCAGTACTTC
CASSLVGGYEQYF
>TRBV6-1|-|-|TRBJ1-1
TGTGCCAGCAGTGAAATTCGGGGGAACACTGAAGCTTTCTTT
CASSEIRGNTEAFF
>TRBV4-2|TRBD2|-|TRBJ2-7
TGTGCCAGCAGCTCGTCTAGCGGTTACGAGCAGTACTTC
CASSSSSGYEQYF
>TRBV9|TRBD1|-|TRBJ2-3
TGTGCCAGCAGCGTAGGGCCGTCAGGGGGCCTCACAGATACGCAGTATTTT
CASSVGPSGGLTDTQYF
>TRBV4-1|TRBD1|-|TRBJ1-1
TGCGCCAGCAGCCAAGAAAGACAGGGATCGAACACTGAAGCTTTCTTT
CASSQERQGSNTEAFF
>TRBV11-2|-|-|TRBJ2-5
TGTGCCAGCAGCATCCTAATGACAGGACAAGAGACCCAGTACTTC
CASSILMTGQETQYF
>TRBV7-3|TRBD1|few|TRBJ2-5
TGTGCCAGCGCGGCGGACAGGACCTCAGGGACCCAGTACTTC
CASAADRTSGTQYF
>TRBV6-5|TRBD1|-|TRBJ1-2
TGTGCCAGCAGTTCAGGGGGTTCTCCCTATGGCTACACCTTC
CASSSGGSPYGYTF
>TRBV19|-|-|TRBJ1-2
TGTGCCAGTAGAATGGACAGTAACTATGGCTACACCTTC
CASRMDSNYGYTF
>TRBV28|-|-|TRBJ1-5
TGTGCCAGCAGGACCGACAGTAGCAATCAGCCCCAGCATTTT
CASRTDSSNQPQHF
>TRBV4-1|-|-|TRBJ2-5
TGCGCCAGCAGCCAAGATACAGCACGGATAGAGACCCAGTACTTC
CASSQDTARIETQYF
>TRBV6-6|TRBD1|-|TRBJ1-2
TGTGCCAGCAGTTCAAGACAGGGCTTGAACTATGGCTACACCTTC
CASSSRQGLNYGYTF
>TRBV6-6|-|-|TRBJ1-2
TGTGCCAGCAGTTCGCCCGACAGGACCCGCAACTATGGCTACACCTTC
CASSSPDRTRNYGYTF
>TRBV6-5|-|-|TRBJ2-7
TGTGCCAGCAGACAACGGACAGCGTATTCCTACGAGCAGTACTTC
CASRQRTAYSYEQYF
>TRBV6-5|TRBD2|-|TRBJ2-7
TGTGCCAGCAGTCCGACTAGCGGGGGGGCGTGGGAGCAGTACTTC
CASSPTSGGAWEQYF
>TRBV18|-|-|TRBJ2-7
TGTGCCAGCTCACCAGGACATGGCCCCTACGAGCAGTACTTC
CASSPGHGPYEQYF
>TRBV5-4|TRBD2|-|TRBJ2-5
TGTGCCAGCAGCTTGAAAGCGGGGCGAGAGACCCAGTACTTC
CASSLKAGRETQYF
>TRBV6-5|-|-|TRBJ1-1
TGTGCCAGCAGTTACTCGTCAGAAATCATGAACACTGAAGCTTTCTTT
CASSYSSEIMNTEAFF
>TRBV5-4|-|-|TRBJ2-5
TGTGCCAGCAGCTTAAGACAGCTCCAAGAGACCCAGTACTTC
CASSLRQLQETQYF